A selection of T cell receptor beta chains follows, all from one sample in a study of Graves' ophthalmopathy and Graves' hyperthyroidism. MiXCR, run by TCRdb on the multiplex PCR reads, gives a single entry per CDR3 protein. Of hundreds of thousands of distinct CDR3 sequences listed, roughly 15% are singletons. Sequenced: peripheral blood. Source of these receptors: a woman in her late teens or twenties with stable Graves' hyperthyroidism. Each CDR3 is given with its conserved first and last residue. The order of the fields is CDR3 length, clone size, D gene, J gene, V gene, CDR3 DNA, CDR3 protein. D genes are given only for firm matches. Clone size is shown for a subset of rows, as once, few, many or a class of expanded clone.

cdr3_length: 15; clone_size: many; d_call: -; j_call: TRBJ1-1; v_call: TRBV2; cdr3_nt: TGTGCCAGCAGCTTAGCCGGGACCAAGAACACTGAAGCTTTCTTT; cdr3_aa: CASSLAGTKNTEAFF
cdr3_length: 15; clone_size: -; d_call: -; j_call: TRBJ2-2; v_call: TRBV10-1; cdr3_nt: TGCGCCAGCAGTGAGGGACACCGGAACACCGGGGAGCTGTTTTTT; cdr3_aa: CASSEGHRNTGELFF
cdr3_length: 17; clone_size: many; d_call: TRBD1; j_call: TRBJ2-7; v_call: TRBV12-3/TRBV12-4; cdr3_nt: TGTGCCAGCAGTTCTTGGACAGGGCGATTGGTTCCCTACGAGCAGTACTTC; cdr3_aa: CASSSWTGRLVPYEQYF
cdr3_length: 15; clone_size: many; d_call: TRBD1; j_call: TRBJ1-5; v_call: TRBV6-2/TRBV6-3; cdr3_nt: TGTGCCAGCAGTTATCGGGACAGTTTCAATCAGCCCCAGCATTTT; cdr3_aa: CASSYRDSFNQPQHF
cdr3_length: 16; clone_size: many; d_call: TRBD2; j_call: TRBJ2-7; v_call: TRBV12-3/TRBV12-4; cdr3_nt: TGTGCCAGCAGTCGGCGAGGAGCGGGGCTTTCCTACGAGCAGTACTTC; cdr3_aa: CASSRRGAGLSYEQYF
cdr3_length: 14; clone_size: many; d_call: -; j_call: TRBJ2-5; v_call: TRBV2; cdr3_nt: TGTGCCAGCAGTTCAAGGGGGGCAGAAGAGACCCAGTACTTC; cdr3_aa: CASSSRGAEETQYF
cdr3_length: 13; clone_size: once; d_call: TRBD1; j_call: TRBJ1-1; v_call: TRBV3-1; cdr3_nt: TGTGCCAGCAGCCAAGAGGACAGGGCTGAAGCTTTCTTT; cdr3_aa: CASSQEDRAEAFF
cdr3_length: 12; clone_size: many; d_call: -; j_call: TRBJ1-2; v_call: TRBV20-1; cdr3_nt: TGCAGTGCCGCGGACAACGTCTATGGCTACACCTTC; cdr3_aa: CSAADNVYGYTF
cdr3_length: 15; clone_size: many; d_call: -; j_call: TRBJ1-3; v_call: TRBV11-2; cdr3_nt: TGTGCCAGCAGCTTACAGGGAAACTCTGGAAACACCATATATTTT; cdr3_aa: CASSLQGNSGNTIYF
cdr3_length: 17; clone_size: many; d_call: -; j_call: TRBJ1-1; v_call: TRBV20-1; cdr3_nt: TGCAGTGCTAGAGATCCTCGGACGGGAGACATGAACACTGAAGCTTTCTTT; cdr3_aa: CSARDPRTGDMNTEAFF
cdr3_length: 14; clone_size: -; d_call: -; j_call: TRBJ2-6; v_call: TRBV12-3/TRBV12-4; cdr3_nt: TGTGCCACCTGCGGGGGCTATGGGGCCAACGTCCTGACTTTC; cdr3_aa: CATCGGYGANVLTF
cdr3_length: 14; clone_size: -; d_call: -; j_call: TRBJ2-3; v_call: TRBV12-3/TRBV12-4; cdr3_nt: TGTGCCAGCAGACTCCGGGGTTTGACAGATACGCAGTATTTT; cdr3_aa: CASRLRGLTDTQYF
cdr3_length: 16; clone_size: few; d_call: TRBD1; j_call: TRBJ2-2; v_call: TRBV6-1; cdr3_nt: TGTGCCAGCAGTGTTCGGGACAGGGTAAACACCGGGGAGCTGTTTTTT; cdr3_aa: CASSVRDRVNTGELFF
cdr3_length: 14; clone_size: many; d_call: -; j_call: TRBJ1-6; v_call: TRBV10-3; cdr3_nt: TGTGCCATCAGTGAGGGGCTGGGGGATTCACCCCTCCACTTT; cdr3_aa: CAISEGLGDSPLHF
cdr3_length: 13; clone_size: many; d_call: TRBD1; j_call: TRBJ1-1; v_call: TRBV12-3/TRBV12-4; cdr3_nt: TGTGCCAGCAGGGACAGGGCGAACACTGAAGCTTTCTTT; cdr3_aa: CASRDRANTEAFF
cdr3_length: 14; clone_size: -; d_call: TRBD2; j_call: TRBJ2-7; v_call: TRBV7-8; cdr3_nt: TGTGCCAGCAACCCGGGACTAGCGGGGACCGAGCAGTACTTC; cdr3_aa: CASNPGLAGTEQYF
cdr3_length: 16; clone_size: many; d_call: TRBD2; j_call: TRBJ2-2; v_call: TRBV24-1; cdr3_nt: TGTGCCACCAGTGATTGGACTAGCGCCAACACCGGGGAGCTGTTTTTT; cdr3_aa: CATSDWTSANTGELFF
cdr3_length: 13; clone_size: few; d_call: -; j_call: TRBJ1-2; v_call: TRBV5-4; cdr3_nt: TGTGCCAGCAGCTTGCCAGGGGAGTATGGCTACACCTTC; cdr3_aa: CASSLPGEYGYTF
cdr3_length: 17; clone_size: many; d_call: -; j_call: TRBJ1-1; v_call: TRBV7-3; cdr3_nt: TGTGCCAGCAGCTTAAAAGGACAGCCCGTGAAGAAGACTGAAGCTTTCTTT; cdr3_aa: CASSLKGQPVKKTEAFF
cdr3_length: 13; clone_size: many; d_call: TRBD1; j_call: TRBJ2-5; v_call: TRBV19; cdr3_nt: TGTGCCAGTAGTATAGCCAGGGGGGAGACCCAGTACTTC; cdr3_aa: CASSIARGETQYF
cdr3_length: 15; clone_size: many; d_call: -; j_call: TRBJ1-2; v_call: TRBV9; cdr3_nt: TGTGCCAGCAGCTCATCGCCGGGGACAACCTATGGCTACACCTTC; cdr3_aa: CASSSSPGTTYGYTF
cdr3_length: 15; clone_size: many; d_call: TRBD2; j_call: TRBJ2-2; v_call: TRBV11-2; cdr3_nt: TGTGCCAGCAGCTTAGGTCTAGCGGACACCGGGGAGCTGTTTTTT; cdr3_aa: CASSLGLADTGELFF